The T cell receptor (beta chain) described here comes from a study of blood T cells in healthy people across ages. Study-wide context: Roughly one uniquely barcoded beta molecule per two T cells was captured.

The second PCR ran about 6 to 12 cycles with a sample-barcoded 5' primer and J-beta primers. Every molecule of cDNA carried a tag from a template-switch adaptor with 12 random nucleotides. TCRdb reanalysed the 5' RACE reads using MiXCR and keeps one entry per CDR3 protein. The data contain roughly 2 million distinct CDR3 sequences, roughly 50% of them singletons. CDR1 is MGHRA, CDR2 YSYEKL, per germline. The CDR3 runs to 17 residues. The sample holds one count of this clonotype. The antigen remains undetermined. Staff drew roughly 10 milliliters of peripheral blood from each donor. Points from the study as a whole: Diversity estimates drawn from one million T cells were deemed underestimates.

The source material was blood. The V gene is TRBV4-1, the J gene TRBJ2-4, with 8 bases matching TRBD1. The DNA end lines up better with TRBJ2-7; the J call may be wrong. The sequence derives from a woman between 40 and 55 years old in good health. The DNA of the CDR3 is TGCGCCAGCAGCCGAGGCTCCGGGACAGGCCTTCTCTACGAGCAGTACTTC. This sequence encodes CASSRGSGTGLLYEQYF.